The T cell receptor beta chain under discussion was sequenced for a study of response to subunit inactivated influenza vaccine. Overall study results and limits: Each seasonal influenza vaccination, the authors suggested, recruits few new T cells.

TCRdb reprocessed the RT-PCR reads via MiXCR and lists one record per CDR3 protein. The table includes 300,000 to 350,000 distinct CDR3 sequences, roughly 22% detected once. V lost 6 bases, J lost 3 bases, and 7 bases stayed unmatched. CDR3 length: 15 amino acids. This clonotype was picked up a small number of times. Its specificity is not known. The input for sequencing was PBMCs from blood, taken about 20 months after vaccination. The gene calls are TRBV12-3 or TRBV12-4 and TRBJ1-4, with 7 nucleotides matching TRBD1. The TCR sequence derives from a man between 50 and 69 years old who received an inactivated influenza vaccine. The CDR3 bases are TGTGCCAGCAGCATGACAGGGTTAGCTAATGAAAAACTGTTTTTT. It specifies CASSMTGLANEKLFF.